Shown below are 11 T cell receptor beta chains from a single sample sequenced in a study of cytotoxic CD8 clonotypes in ibrutinib-treated CLL. The method was immunoSEQ multiplex PCR; TCRdb's version includes in-frame clones alone and lacks a portion of them. The sample lists some 300,000 clones, approximately 80% occurring once. The sequences come from PBMCs, collected before ibrutinib treatment. The receptors derive from a human donor with chronic lymphocytic leukemia.

J is TRBJ2-3 and V is TRBV27; the match to TRBD2 covers 14 bases. Per germline, CDR1 MNHEY and CDR2 SMNVEV (reference sequence). The CDR3 totals 19 residues. The V segment lost 4 bases and the J segment 4 bases; nucleotides outside the gene matches: 13. CDR3 sequence reads: CASSSGHLGTSGSPDTQYF. The CDR3 DNA is TGTGCCAGCAGTTCGGGACACCTCGGGACTAGCGGGAGCCCAGATACGCAGTATTTT.

This clone was detected only once. The J gene is TRBJ1-1, the V gene TRBV19, with a tentative D call TRBD1 (5 bases). This CDR3 contains 18 residues. The germline V gene encodes CDR1 LNHDA and CDR2 SQIVND (reference sequence). Trimming took off 1 base at V and 0 bases at J, with 18 bases between the two ends. CDR3 loop: CASSIGPTAHRLNTEAFF. The CDR3 DNA sequence: TGTGCCAGTAGTATAGGTCCGACAGCACACAGATTGAACACTGAAGCTTTCTTT.

CDR3 loop: CASSSSQGFSEPYNEQFF. As DNA, the CDR3 is TGTGCCAGCAGCTCCTCCCAGGGGTTCAGTGAACCCTACAATGAGCAGTTCTTC. The gene calls are TRBV7-6 and TRBJ2-1; a possible D gene is TRBD1 (6 bases). V lost 4 bases to trimming and J lost 2 bases, with 21 bases between them. Germline assignment: CDR1 SGHVS and CDR2 FNYEAQ. The CDR3 extends over 18 amino acids.

This clone has more than one count but fewer than ten. The chain uses TRBV20-1 and TRBJ1-2; 8 nucleotides match TRBD1. This CDR3 region has 10 residues. The junction had 2 bases not matched to a gene; V was cut back by 8 bases and J by 6 bases. CDR1 is DFQATT, CDR2 SNEGSKA, per germline (reference sequence). The CDR3 DNA reads as TGCAGTACAGGGGGAAATGGCTACACCTTC. This gives the protein CSTGGNGYTF.

The V gene is TRBV4-2, the J gene TRBJ2-5, with 7 bases that match TRBD1. The germline CDR1 and CDR2 sequences are LGHNA and YNFKEQ. The CDR3 loop spans 14 amino acids. V trimming: 4 bases; J trimming: 6 bases; junction bases outside the gene matches: 8. In DNA form, the CDR3 reads TGTGCCAGCAGCCTAGATGACAGGGCAAAGACCCAGTACTTC. Translated, it gives CASSLDDRAKTQYF.

The chain is built from TRBV7-8 and TRBJ2-4; unclear D gene. V shed 2 bases and J shed 0 bases, with 11 bases lying between them. Germline assignment: CDR1 SGHVS and CDR2 FQNEAQ. The CDR3 length is 16 residues. The chain's CDR3 is CASSLSTLLAKNIQYF. Here the CDR3 DNA reads TGTGCCAGCAGCTTAAGTACTCTTCTAGCCAAAAACATTCAGTACTTC.

This clone came up a few times. The V and J genes are TRBV7-8 and TRBJ2-7, with 8 bases aligning to TRBD2. The CDR3 contains 15 residues. V shed 5 bases and J 7 bases; nucleotides not matched to a gene: 13. The germline V gene encodes CDR1 SGHVS and CDR2 FQNEAQ. The CDR3 nucleotides read TGTGCCAGCAGCCCCCGGACTAGCCGGAGCGAGGAGCAGTACTTC. It translates to CASSPRTSRSEEQYF.

The rearrangement links TRBV7-9 to TRBJ1-2, with a weak D call TRBD1 (6 bases). From germline, CDR1 is SEHNR and CDR2 FQNEAQ (reference sequence). This CDR3 contains 15 residues. Trimming took 4 bases from V and 7 from J, leaving 19 bases between them. This CDR3 is CASSSRTGIGSGYTF. CDR3 bases: TGTGCCAGCAGCTCCCGAACAGGGATAGGGTCTGGCTACACCTTC.

The rearrangement links TRBV6-5 to TRBJ1-5; 7 nucleotides match TRBD1. This CDR3 comprises 15 residues. J was trimmed by 6 bases and V by 0 bases; bases with no gene match: 5. CDR1 and CDR2 (germline): MNHEY, SVGAGI. The CDR3 bases are TGTGCCAGCAGTTACTCGATCAGGGGGGGTCAGCCCCAGCATTTT. Its protein product is CASSYSIRGGQPQHF.

This clone was seen only once. This rearrangement joins TRBV5-5 to TRBJ1-2; D possibly corresponds to TRBD1 (5 bases). The length of the CDR3 is 15 residues. Trimming removed 6 bases from V and 4 bases from J, with 19 bases in between. Germline CDR1 is SGHKS and CDR2 is YYEKEE (reference sequence). This CDR3 is CASTPRGVGFYGYTF. For the CDR3, the DNA is TGTGCCAGCACCCCGCGGGGGGTGGGGTTCTATGGCTACACCTTC.

The rearrangement uses TRBV27 and TRBJ1-1, with D possibly being TRBD1 (6 bases). The V and J ends lost 0 bases and 5 bases respectively, with 10 bases between them. This CDR3 contains 14 residues. Germline V lookup: CDR1 MNHEY, CDR2 SMNVEV (reference sequence). The CDR3 bases are TGTGCCAGCAGTTTATCGACAGGACGGACTGAAGCTTTCTTT. Protein sequence: CASSLSTGRTEAFF.